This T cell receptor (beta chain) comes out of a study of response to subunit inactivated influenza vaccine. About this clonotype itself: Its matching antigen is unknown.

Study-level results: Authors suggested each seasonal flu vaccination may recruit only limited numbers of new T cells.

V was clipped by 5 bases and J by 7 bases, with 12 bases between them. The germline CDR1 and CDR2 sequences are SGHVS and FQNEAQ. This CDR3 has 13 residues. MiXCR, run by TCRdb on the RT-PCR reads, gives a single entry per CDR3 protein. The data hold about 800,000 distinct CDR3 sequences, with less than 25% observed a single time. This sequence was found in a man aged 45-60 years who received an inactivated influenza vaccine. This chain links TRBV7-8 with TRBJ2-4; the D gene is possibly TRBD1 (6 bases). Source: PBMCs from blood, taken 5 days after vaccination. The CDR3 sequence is CASSEDRGNIQYF. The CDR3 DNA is TGTGCCAGCAGCGAGGACAGAGGGAACATTCAGTACTTC.